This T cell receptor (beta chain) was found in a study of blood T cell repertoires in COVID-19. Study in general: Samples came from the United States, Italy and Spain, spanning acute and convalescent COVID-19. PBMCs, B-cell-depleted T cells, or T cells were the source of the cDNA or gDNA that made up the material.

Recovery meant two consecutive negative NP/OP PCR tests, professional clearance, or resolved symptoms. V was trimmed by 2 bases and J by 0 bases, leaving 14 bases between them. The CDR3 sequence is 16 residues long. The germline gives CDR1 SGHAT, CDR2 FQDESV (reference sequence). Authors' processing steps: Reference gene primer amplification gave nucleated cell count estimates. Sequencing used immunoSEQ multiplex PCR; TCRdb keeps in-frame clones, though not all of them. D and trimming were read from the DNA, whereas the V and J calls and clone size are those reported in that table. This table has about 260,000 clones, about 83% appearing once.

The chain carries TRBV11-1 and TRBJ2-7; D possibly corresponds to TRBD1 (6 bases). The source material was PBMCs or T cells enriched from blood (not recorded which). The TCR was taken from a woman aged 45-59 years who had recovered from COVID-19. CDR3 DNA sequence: TGTGCCAGCAGCTTATCTGGGGGCACCTTCTCCTACGAGCAGTACTTC. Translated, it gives CASSLSGGTFSYEQYF.